These T cell receptor beta chains were read from a single sample in a study of blood T cell repertoires in COVID-19. Some clones are missing from TCRdb's copy, which holds only in-frame ones; the method was immunoSEQ multiplex PCR. The sample includes about 270,000 clones, about 82% of them seen just once. The sample was peripheral blood. The origin of the receptors is an elderly woman with COVID-19, enrolled during active disease. Each CDR3 is given with its conserved first and last residue. A D gene is named only where the DNA matches it firmly. The size entry is marked missing in some rows and otherwise reads once, few, many or a size class.

V gene: TRBV6-5; clone size: .; D gene: .; J gene: TRBJ1-2; CDR3 DNA: TGTGCCAGCAGTTCCGGGGACTTCCACTATGGCTACACCTTC; CDR3 protein: CASSSGDFHYGYTF
V gene: TRBV5-1; clone size: .; D gene: .; J gene: TRBJ1-6; CDR3 DNA: TGCGCCAGCAGCTTGGAGCACAGGGTGGCTTCACCCCTCCACTTT; CDR3 protein: CASSLEHRVASPLHF
V gene: TRBV27; clone size: few; D gene: .; J gene: TRBJ1-2; CDR3 DNA: TGTGCCAGCAGTCCCCGGCTCACTATCGGCTATGGCTACACCTTC; CDR3 protein: CASSPRLTIGYGYTF
V gene: TRBV2; clone size: .; D gene: TRBD1; J gene: TRBJ2-1; CDR3 DNA: TGTGCCAGCAGCCCGGGAACAGGGGGCCTTGAGCAGTTCTTC; CDR3 protein: CASSPGTGGLEQFF
V gene: TRBV19; clone size: .; D gene: TRBD1; J gene: TRBJ1-2; CDR3 DNA: TGTGCCAGTAGTACCGGGACAGGGAAGGACTATGGCTACACCTTC; CDR3 protein: CASSTGTGKDYGYTF
V gene: TRBV28; clone size: .; D gene: TRBD1; J gene: TRBJ1-4; CDR3 DNA: TGTGCCAGCAGTTCCGGGACAGGGAATGAAAAACTGTTTTTT; CDR3 protein: CASSSGTGNEKLFF
V gene: TRBV24-1; clone size: .; D gene: .; J gene: TRBJ2-5; CDR3 DNA: TGTGCCACCAGTGTCCAAGAGGGGGGGCGCGCGACCCAGTACTTC; CDR3 protein: CATSVQEGGRATQYF
V gene: TRBV10-1; clone size: few; D gene: .; J gene: TRBJ1-6; CDR3 DNA: TGCGCCAGCAGTGAGGGGCAGGGAAATTCACCCCTCCACTTT; CDR3 protein: CASSEGQGNSPLHF
V gene: TRBV5-6; clone size: .; D gene: .; J gene: TRBJ1-5; CDR3 DNA: TGTGCCAGCAGCTTGATGTCGTCGGGGAATCAGCCCCAGCATTTT; CDR3 protein: CASSLMSSGNQPQHF
V gene: TRBV7-9; clone size: .; D gene: .; J gene: TRBJ1-4; CDR3 DNA: TGTGCCAGCAGCTTTCGAGGGACTAATGAAAAACTGTTTTTT; CDR3 protein: CASSFRGTNEKLFF
V gene: TRBV19; clone size: .; D gene: .; J gene: TRBJ1-4; CDR3 DNA: TGTGCCAGTAGTATCGGACAGTCCTCTAATGAAAAACTGTTTTTT; CDR3 protein: CASSIGQSSNEKLFF
V gene: TRBV28; clone size: .; D gene: TRBD2; J gene: TRBJ2-3; CDR3 DNA: TGTGCCAGCGTCCCTTCGGGGGGGGCGAGTACAGATACGCAGTATTTT; CDR3 protein: CASVPSGGASTDTQYF
V gene: TRBV4-2; clone size: few; D gene: TRBD1; J gene: TRBJ2-2; CDR3 DNA: TGTGCCAGCAGCCAAGACAGGGGGCGGACCGGGGAGCTGTTTTTT; CDR3 protein: CASSQDRGRTGELFF
V gene: TRBV5-6; clone size: .; D gene: TRBD1; J gene: TRBJ2-2; CDR3 DNA: TGTGCCAGCAGCAATGGGGGACAGGGGACCGGGGAGCTGTTTTTT; CDR3 protein: CASSNGGQGTGELFF
V gene: TRBV1; clone size: .; D gene: .; J gene: TRBJ1-4; CDR3 DNA: TGCACCAGCAGCCACCGCCCCGACAGGGGGCCTATAAAACTGTTTTTT; CDR3 protein: CTSSHRPDRGPIKLFF
V gene: TRBV18; clone size: .; D gene: TRBD2; J gene: TRBJ2-5; CDR3 DNA: TGTGCCAGCTCACCAGGGGGGGAAACCCAGTACTTC; CDR3 protein: CASSPGGETQYF
V gene: TRBV7-2; clone size: once; D gene: TRBD1; J gene: TRBJ1-4; CDR3 DNA: TGTGCCAGCAGCCCGGGACAGGGGGATGAAAAACTGTTTTTT; CDR3 protein: CASSPGQGDEKLFF
V gene: TRBV4-2; clone size: .; D gene: TRBD1; J gene: TRBJ2-3; CDR3 DNA: TGTGCCAGCAGCCAAGATGGTACAGGGGGAATCACAGATACGCAGTATTTT; CDR3 protein: CASSQDGTGGITDTQYF
V gene: TRBV11-2; clone size: .; D gene: TRBD1; J gene: TRBJ2-5; CDR3 DNA: TGTGCCAGCAGACCTTCAGGGACAGGGCCAAAAGAGACCCAGTACTTC; CDR3 protein: CASRPSGTGPKETQYF
V gene: TRBV9; clone size: .; D gene: TRBD2; J gene: TRBJ2-5; CDR3 DNA: TGTGCCAGCAGCGCGACTAGCGGGAGACTCCAAGAGACCCAGTACTTC; CDR3 protein: CASSATSGRLQETQYF
V gene: TRBV6-1; clone size: .; D gene: TRBD1; J gene: TRBJ1-2; CDR3 DNA: TGTGCCAGCAGTGAAGCGTCGGGACAGCTGTATGGCTACACCTTC; CDR3 protein: CASSEASGQLYGYTF
V gene: TRBV19; clone size: .; D gene: TRBD1; J gene: TRBJ1-5; CDR3 DNA: TGTGCCAGTACCGGGGACAGGGACAATCAGCCCCAGCATTTT; CDR3 protein: CASTGDRDNQPQHF
V gene: TRBV5-6; clone size: .; D gene: TRBD1; J gene: TRBJ1-1; CDR3 DNA: TGTGCCAGCAGCTTACCGGGACAGGGCGTCTTGAACACTGAAGCTTTCTTT; CDR3 protein: CASSLPGQGVLNTEAFF
V gene: TRBV5-1; clone size: .; D gene: .; J gene: TRBJ1-1; CDR3 DNA: TGCGCCAGCAGTCCTAACTTGGACTACACTGAAGCTTTCTTT; CDR3 protein: CASSPNLDYTEAFF
V gene: TRBV2; clone size: few; D gene: .; J gene: TRBJ1-2; CDR3 DNA: TGTGCCAGCAGTGAAGAAGAACTGAGGGGCTACACCTTC; CDR3 protein: CASSEEELRGYTF
V gene: TRBV14; clone size: .; D gene: .; J gene: TRBJ1-1; CDR3 DNA: TGTGCCAGCAGCTCCTCCGGGGTAGAAGCTTTCTTT; CDR3 protein: CASSSSGVEAFF
V gene: TRBV5-1; clone size: .; D gene: .; J gene: TRBJ2-1; CDR3 DNA: TGCGCCAGCAGCCAAACGCTGGGCAACTCTTACAATGAGCAGTTCTTC; CDR3 protein: CASSQTLGNSYNEQFF
V gene: TRBV5-1; clone size: .; D gene: .; J gene: TRBJ2-5; CDR3 DNA: TGCGCCAGCAGCCCAGGACTACTCCAAGAGACCCAGTACTTC; CDR3 protein: CASSPGLLQETQYF
V gene: TRBV5-4; clone size: .; D gene: .; J gene: TRBJ2-3; CDR3 DNA: TGTGCCAGCAGCCTAAGCCGGGACAACACAGATACGCAGTATTTT; CDR3 protein: CASSLSRDNTDTQYF
V gene: TRBV5-1; clone size: .; D gene: .; J gene: TRBJ2-2; CDR3 DNA: TGCGCCAGCAGCTCGGACAGTACTAACACCGGGGAGCTGTTTTTT; CDR3 protein: CASSSDSTNTGELFF
V gene: TRBV20-1; clone size: .; D gene: .; J gene: TRBJ1-2; CDR3 DNA: TGCAGTGCTAGTCTACCACTCCTTGGTCCGGGGGTAGGCTATGGCTACACCTTC; CDR3 protein: CSASLPLLGPGVGYGYTF
V gene: TRBV20-1; clone size: .; D gene: TRBD1; J gene: TRBJ1-5; CDR3 DNA: TGCAGTGCTAGTATAGGACAGGGGGAGAAAGGTCAGCCCCAGCATTTT; CDR3 protein: CSASIGQGEKGQPQHF
V gene: TRBV28; clone size: .; D gene: TRBD1; J gene: TRBJ1-6; CDR3 DNA: TGTGCCAGCAGTCCATACAGGGGGGGCTCCTATAATTCACCCCTCCACTTT; CDR3 protein: CASSPYRGGSYNSPLHF
V gene: TRBV2; clone size: .; D gene: TRBD2; J gene: TRBJ2-5; CDR3 DNA: TGTGCCACAAAAGAGGGACTAGCATACGAGACCCAGTACTTC; CDR3 protein: CATKEGLAYETQYF
V gene: TRBV18; clone size: .; D gene: .; J gene: TRBJ1-1; CDR3 DNA: TGTGCCAGCTCACTAACAGGGTTCCACGCTTTCTTT; CDR3 protein: CASSLTGFHAFF
V gene: TRBV7-8; clone size: .; D gene: .; J gene: TRBJ1-2; CDR3 DNA: TGTGCCAGCGGCGGGGCGAAATTCTATGGCTACACCTTC; CDR3 protein: CASGGAKFYGYTF
V gene: TRBV2; clone size: .; D gene: .; J gene: TRBJ1-5; CDR3 DNA: TGTGCCAGCAGTGAAGCTCGGGCCCTCGGGGGCAATCAGCCCCAGCATTTT; CDR3 protein: CASSEARALGGNQPQHF
V gene: TRBV5-4; clone size: few; D gene: TRBD1; J gene: TRBJ1-2; CDR3 DNA: TGTGCCAGCAGCTTGGACAGGGGTCTGAGTGGCTACACCTTC; CDR3 protein: CASSLDRGLSGYTF
V gene: TRBV28; clone size: once; D gene: .; J gene: TRBJ1-1; CDR3 DNA: TGTGCCAGCAGTTTCTACTCCCGAGGGAACACTGAAGCTTTCTTT; CDR3 protein: CASSFYSRGNTEAFF
V gene: TRBV13; clone size: few; D gene: .; J gene: TRBJ1-5; CDR3 DNA: TGTGCCAGCAGCTTAGGGGGTACAGGGAAGAGCAATCAGCCCCAGCATTTT; CDR3 protein: CASSLGGTGKSNQPQHF
V gene: TRBV30; clone size: once; D gene: TRBD1; J gene: TRBJ2-3; CDR3 DNA: TGTGCCCGACAGGGGTCAGATACGCAGTATTTT; CDR3 protein: CARQGSDTQYF
V gene: TRBV28; clone size: .; D gene: .; J gene: TRBJ1-5; CDR3 DNA: TGTGCCAGCAGTTTCGTTACGGGCAATCAGCCCCAGCATTTT; CDR3 protein: CASSFVTGNQPQHF
V gene: TRBV6-5; clone size: .; D gene: .; J gene: TRBJ1-5; CDR3 DNA: TGTGCCAGCAGCCCGTGGGGAGATAATCAGCCCCAGCATTTT; CDR3 protein: CASSPWGDNQPQHF